This record covers a single T cell receptor (beta chain). The table lists this clonotype with many counts. It has no known antigen specificity. Base-call qualities are not available, and no considerably larger clone is one nucleotide away. Amplification of TCR beta CDR3 regions was carried out from RNA transcripts. For the first round of RT-PCR on the TCR CDR3, the HTBI primer set was used together with the Qiagen OneStep RT-PCR kit. The libraries were constructed in a second round of multiplex PCR and then size-selected and purified. The libraries were sequenced on an Illumina HiSeq2000 using paired-end 100 bp reads. As for how the authors treated the data: Raw data were processed with SOAPnuke, discarding reads with adapters, uncalled bases, mean Phred below 15, or no exact constant-primer or identifier match. COPE v1.2.5 was used to merge high-quality paired reads, and clonotypes were defined as unique nucleotide sequences. MiTCR v1.1 was used to align the clonotypes against IMGT TRBV, TRBD and TRBJ reference segments. The analysis was restricted to V-J combinations with a frequency above 0.0001, which together covered roughly 99% of the repertoires. A TCS score was defined as the ratio between F50 (clonal expansion) and ExV (chaos), using BLOSUM62-based TCRdist between CDR3 peptides within each V-J. Welch's t-statistics and random forest reduced fewer than 550 V-J features to 13, which were used in a naive Bayes classifier (R e1071). The public reads were run again by TCRdb, first through fastp at Q25 and then through MiXCR, and only productive beta chains were kept. All rows with the same CDR3 protein become a single entry with the most common DNA and genes. These V and J calls derive from TCRdb rather than the authors' analysis. The sample contains fewer than 550,000 distinct CDR3 sequences, approximately 24% of them found a single time. The top ten clones comprise approximately 10% of the sample.

The data were obtained in a study of T cells in Graves' hyperthyroidism and ophthalmopathy (dated by TCRdb to about 2019). A note on the overall study: Peripheral blood was collected at initial diagnosis, before any treatment. In addition, the study compared T-cell repertoires in thyroid tissue and in blood from five or six Graves' hyperthyroidism patients. The paper describes TCR Vbeta CDR3 sequencing of around 140 peripheral blood samples, made up of about 40 ophthalmopathy patients, some 80 hyperthyroidism patients and roughly 17 progressor patients. For training and testing, the 80 to 100 patients in the discovery cohort were randomly divided in a 7:3 ratio. A discovery cohort of 95 to 100 patients, 43 with Graves' ophthalmopathy and 55 to 65 with stable Graves' hyperthyroidism, was used to find distinguishing TCR V-J signatures. Prospective prediction of ophthalmopathy was tested in an independent validation cohort consisting of 18 hyperthyroidism patients and more than 15 patients who later progressed to ophthalmopathy. Once sampling was done, hyperthyroidism patients were given methimazole at a starting dose of 30 mg daily, whereas ophthalmopathy patients were given high-dose intravenous methylprednisolone. Overall study results and their limits: No statistical method was used to fix the sample size in advance, and group allocation was not hidden from the investigators. In validation, progression to ophthalmopathy was predicted by the model with nearly 71% sensitivity and just over 72% specificity, a median of approximately 7.1 months before onset. Blood samples also contained most of the expanded thyroid clonotypes (frequency above 0.001), which suggests that blood repertoires may reflect thyroid immune responses. A model built on a 13 V-J signature distinguished ophthalmopathy from stable hyperthyroidism, reaching roughly 88% sensitivity and 81.08% specificity in cross-validation and 80%/75% in testing.

From its cysteine to its phenylalanine, the CDR3 spans 15 amino acids. Just the 45-base CDR3 DNA is kept, in frame starting at base 1. Compared with germline, V lacks 3 bases and J lacks 7 bases; bases without a gene match: 6. Ophthalmopathy patients had moderately to severely active disease, Clinical Activity Score of at least 3, NOSPECS grade of at least 4, and duration under 3 months. Any patient with an uncontrolled infection, another autoimmune disease, pregnancy or lactation was excluded. Diagnoses were based on clinical symptoms, serum thyroxine and TRAb, thyroid ultrasound and orbital computed tomography. PBMCs were separated from roughly 9.3 ml of fresh peripheral blood using Ficoll-Paque density gradient centrifugation. Total RNA was extracted with Trizol reagent, and quality was checked on an Agilent 2100 Bioanalyzer.

The sequenced sample was blood. The chain was built from TRBV12-3 or TRBV12-4 and TRBJ1-6; the junction holds 7 bases that match TRBD1. This TCR was recovered from a woman in her 30s with Graves' ophthalmopathy. CDR3 loop: CASSFASGGNSPLHF. The bases read TGTGCCAGCAGTTTTGCTTCAGGGGGGAATTCACCCCTCCACTTT.